Below, 18 T cell receptor beta chains from the same sample are listed, as sequenced in a study of cytomegalovirus exposure and HLA in healthy donors. The PCR ran on 60 Vbeta and 13 Jbeta primers. The table came from immunoSEQ multiplex PCR; TCRdb's copy has only in-frame clones and leaves some out. The sample includes roughly 100,000 clones, approximately 77% of them seen just once. Source material: PBMCs. These receptors were obtained from a woman aged 40 to 49 in good health and CMV-seronegative.

This clone was counted only a few times. V usage is TRBV7-2 and J usage is TRBJ2-6, with 8 bases aligning to TRBD1. Germline assignment: CDR1 SGHTA and CDR2 FQGNSA. J gave up 1 base and V 5 bases, and 13 bases lay outside the gene matches. CDR3 length equals 19 residues. This CDR3 reads CASSAIGQGGISGANVLTF. CDR3 sequence (DNA): TGTGCCAGCAGCGCAATAGGACAGGGAGGAATTTCTGGGGCCAACGTCCTGACTTTC.

This clone occurred once. This chain joins TRBV9 and TRBJ2-5, with TRBD2 identical over 11 bases. Looked up from germline, CDR1 is SGDLS and CDR2 is YYNGEE. The CDR3 extends over 19 amino acids. Trimming removed 4 bases from V and 0 bases from J; junction bases left unmatched: 14. The CDR3 reads CASSPRSGTSGSYQETQYF. The CDR3 DNA follows: TGTGCCAGCAGCCCTCGTTCCGGGACTAGCGGATCTTACCAAGAGACCCAGTACTTC.

This clone ranks as medium-sized. This chain links TRBV19 with TRBJ2-5; D is perhaps TRBD2 (5 bases). Per the germline V gene, CDR1 is LNHDA and CDR2 is SQIVND (reference sequence). With 9 bases removed from V and 4 bases from J, the gap between germline ends came to 24 bases. The CDR3 is 16 amino acids. CDR3: CASPFPEDWRGETQYF. CDR3 sequence (DNA): TGTGCCAGCCCCTTCCCCGAGGACTGGCGTGGAGAGACCCAGTACTTC.

CDR3 region: CASSASPGNTEAFF. CDR3 coding DNA: TGTGCCAGCAGTGCATCTCCAGGGAACACTGAAGCTTTCTTT. The chain links TRBV6-4 to TRBJ1-1, with D unclear. This CDR3 contains 14 residues. Germline V gene data show CDR1 as MRHNA and CDR2 as SNTAGT. Trimming stripped 4 bases from V and 1 base from J, with 10 bases between.

This chain connects TRBV7-2 to TRBJ1-2; 8 nucleotides line up with TRBD1. Trimming cost V 1 base and J 8 bases; bases outside gene matches: 6. The V gene's germline CDR1 is SGHTA and CDR2 FQGNSA. CDR3 length equals 14 residues. This CDR3 is CASSLGQGAQGYTF. The CDR3 DNA follows: TGTGCCAGCAGCTTAGGGCAGGGGGCGCAGGGCTACACCTTC. Supplemented by reference TRBV7-2 and TRBJ1-2, the full variable domain reads GAGVSQSPSNKVTEKGKDVELRCDPISGHTALYWYRQSLGQGLEFLIYFQGNSAPDKSGLPSDRFSAERTGGSVSTLTIQRTQQEDSAVYLCASSLGQGAQGYTFGSGTRLTVV.

J is TRBJ1-4 and V is TRBV7-9; 8 nucleotides match TRBD1. Losses at the gene ends were 5 bases for V and 7 bases for J; bases not matched to a gene: 6. The CDR3 extends over 14 amino acids. CDR1 is SEHNR, CDR2 FQNEAQ, per germline (reference sequence). The CDR3 DNA reads as TGTGCCAGCAGCGACAGGGGCGTAGGTGAAAAACTGTTTTTT. It specifies CASSDRGVGEKLFF.

The gene calls are TRBV28 and TRBJ2-1; 13 nucleotides line up with TRBD2. This CDR3 is built from 15 residues. The germline CDR1 and CDR2 sequences are MDHEN and SYDVKM. With 4 bases clipped from V and 10 bases from J, the junction kept 7 bases outside the gene matches. The CDR3 here is CASSSTGLAGEEQFF. As DNA, the CDR3 is TGTGCCAGCAGTTCCACCGGACTAGCGGGGGAAGAGCAGTTCTTC.

The chain has TRBV4-2 and TRBJ1-5; D might be TRBD1 (6 bases). Germline-derived CDR1 and CDR2 are LGHNA and YNFKEQ. This CDR3 has 13 residues. Deletions cut 0 bases from V and 11 bases from J, with 11 bases between. CDR3 amino acids: CASSQDRDTAQHF. The CDR3 DNA follows: TGTGCCAGCAGCCAAGATAGGGACACAGCCCAGCATTTT.

This rearrangement joins TRBV4-3 to TRBJ1-2; a possible D gene is TRBD1 (6 bases). The CDR3 length is 16 residues. V lost 1 base and J lost 8, with 20 bases in between. The germline gives CDR1 LGHNA, CDR2 YSLEER. The CDR3 bases are TGCGCCAGCAGCCAAGTTACAGCGGGGACATCTCTAGGCTACACCTTC. It is translated as CASSQVTAGTSLGYTF.

Worth noting for this clone: Sequence at one end of the junction differs from germline and may be a read error. The V call is TRBV4-1, the J call TRBJ2-2, with 7 positions matching TRBD1. Germline CDR1 is MGHRA and CDR2 is YSYEKL. The CDR3 spans 18 residues. For the CDR3, the DNA is TGCGCCAGCAGCCAAGTAATACACACCAGGGGGAACCCCGGGGAGCTGTTTTTT. It translates to CASSQVIHTRGNPGELFF.

CDR3 amino acids: CSVGTGATEAFF. CDR3 in DNA: TGCAGCGTCGGGACAGGGGCCACTGAAGCTTTCTTT. The V gene is TRBV29-1, the J gene TRBJ1-1, with 10 bases that match TRBD1. This CDR3 comprises 12 residues. Trimming at V came to 6 bases and at J to 4 bases, leaving 2 bases not matched to a gene. CDR1 and CDR2 (germline): SQVTM, ANQGSEA.

The chain employs TRBV2 and TRBJ2-1, with D maybe TRBD1 (5 bases). Germline V lookup: CDR1 SNHLY, CDR2 FYNNEI. The CDR3 spans 15 residues. V was shortened by 4 bases and J by 3 bases, with 13 bases between the two germline ends. The CDR3 loop reads CASSVQGPNYNEQFF. The CDR3, as DNA: TGTGCCAGCAGTGTTCAGGGCCCTAACTACAATGAGCAGTTCTTC. Complete variable domain (other parts from reference TRBV2 and TRBJ2-1): EPEVTQTPSHQVTQMGQEVILRCVPISNHLYFYWYRQILGQKVEFLVSFYNNEISEKSEIFDDQFSVERPDGSNFTLKIRSTKLEDSAMYFCASSVQGPNYNEQFFGPGTRLTVL.

This clone has only a few counts. The genes are TRBV6-5 and TRBJ2-7; TRBD2 might be the D (6 bases). V shed 6 bases and J shed 2 bases, with 17 bases lying between them. Germline values: CDR1 MNHEY, CDR2 SVGAGI. This CDR3 has 15 amino acids. This CDR3 is CASSEEWRGTYEQYF. In DNA form, the CDR3 reads TGTGCCAGCAGCGAGGAGTGGCGGGGAACCTACGAGCAGTACTTC.

The sample holds a few counts of this clone. The J gene is TRBJ2-7, the V gene TRBV7-9; TRBD1 is a possible D gene (8 bases). Trimming cost V 1 base and J 0 bases, with 13 bases left between them. The CDR3 runs to 16 residues. The germline V gene has CDR1 SEHNR and CDR2 FQNEAQ (reference sequence). CDR3 nucleotide sequence: TGTGCCAGCAGCTTAGTGGACAGGGAGGGCTCCTACGAGCAGTACTTC. It yields the protein CASSLVDREGSYEQYF.

The genes are TRBV7-2 and TRBJ2-1, with TRBD2 matching over 13 bases. This CDR3 is 16 amino acids long. Germline CDR1 is SGHTA and CDR2 is FQGNSA. Trimming took 4 bases from V and 4 from J; bases not matched to a gene: 4. The CDR3 spells CASSSTGLAGYNEQFF. DNA for the CDR3: TGTGCCAGCAGCTCCACGGGACTAGCGGGATACAATGAGCAGTTCTTC.

This rearrangement joins TRBV5-6 to TRBJ1-1; the D is unclear. The germline V and J ends were trimmed by 7 bases and 3 bases, with 16 bases remaining between them. Looked up from germline, CDR1 is SGHDT and CDR2 is YYEEEE. The CDR3 is made up of 14 amino acids. In DNA form, the CDR3 reads TGTGCCAGCCGAACCGTCGGGAGATACACTGAAGCTTTCTTT. This gives the protein CASRTVGRYTEAFF.

This clone was observed once. The chain links TRBV19 to TRBJ1-5; D gene unclear. The CDR3 covers 19 residues. Germline lookup yields CDR1 LNHDA and CDR2 SQIVND (reference sequence). Deletions cut 5 bases from V and 3 bases from J, with 26 bases between. The CDR3 spells CASSFTEDFYFGNNQPQHF. DNA of the CDR3: TGTGCCAGTAGTTTTACTGAGGACTTCTATTTCGGAAACAATCAGCCCCAGCATTTT.

This chain uses TRBV7-8 with TRBJ1-1; D call uncertain. This CDR3 is built from 13 residues. Trimming shortened V by 5 bases and J by 3 bases, and 10 bases separated the two germline ends. Looked up from germline, CDR1 is SGHVS and CDR2 is FQNEAQ. The CDR3 here is CASSIFRDTEAFF. CDR3 nucleotide sequence: TGTGCCAGCAGCATCTTTCGAGACACTGAAGCTTTCTTT.